A selection of T cell receptor beta chains follows, all from one sample in a study of T cell clones after liver transplantation. Profiled with immunoSEQ multiplex PCR; TCRdb holds only in-frame clones, not every one. Here the sample spans 45,000 to 60,000 clones, around two thirds being singletons. The sample in question was CD4+ T cells from blood, obtained at the 15-month timepoint. The receptor set was obtained from a human patient who received a liver transplant. The graft donor may account for some of the T cells. Both conserved end residues are part of each CDR3. D genes are given only for firm matches. Clone size is given for some rows only: seen once, a few or many times, or a class if the clone is expanded.

>.|TRBV5-1|TRBD1|TRBJ1-4
TGCGCCAGCAGCACTGGGACAGCTGCAACTAATGAAAAACTGTTTTTT
CASSTGTAATNEKLFF
>.|TRBV30|TRBD1|TRBJ2-5
TGTGCCTGGGAGTTTGGACAGGGCGAGGAGACCCAGTACTTC
CAWEFGQGEETQYF
>.|TRBV7-2|.|TRBJ2-5
TGTGCCAGCAGCCTCGGACTGATGAAAGAGACCCAGTACTTC
CASSLGLMKETQYF
>.|TRBV5-6|TRBD1|TRBJ2-1
TGTGCCAGCAGCTCCCCGGGACAGGGTTCCCAGTTCTTC
CASSSPGQGSQFF
>.|TRBV5-1|.|TRBJ2-3
TGCGCCAGCAGCTTAGAAGGTGGATATACGCAGTATTTT
CASSLEGGYTQYF
>once|TRBV6-5|.|TRBJ1-2
TGTGCCAGCAGTTACTCGAAGTCCAGCTACTATGGCTACACCTTC
CASSYSKSSYYGYTF
>.|TRBV6-1|.|TRBJ1-5
TGTGCCAGCAGTGAACAGACACTTAGCAATCAGCCCCAGCATTTT
CASSEQTLSNQPQHF
>.|TRBV29-1|.|TRBJ2-5
TGCAGCGTGCGAGGGAGCGGTGAGACCCAGTACTTC
CSVRGSGETQYF
>few|TRBV27|TRBD2|TRBJ2-3
TGTGCCAGCAGTTTCATTACCGGACTAGCGGGAGGAGGGGTCACAGATACGCAGTATTTT
CASSFITGLAGGGVTDTQYF
>.|TRBV5-4|TRBD2|TRBJ2-7
TGTGCCAGCAGCTTGGATCGCGGGGGGTACCCCTACGAGCAGTACTTC
CASSLDRGGYPYEQYF
>.|TRBV6-1|TRBD2|TRBJ2-1
TGTGCCAGCAGACCCGACGGGGGGGCTCGTAATGAGCAGTTCTTC
CASRPDGGARNEQFF
>once|TRBV6-5|.|TRBJ1-1
TGTGCCAGCAGGGCCGTTGAAGCTTTCTTT
CASRAVEAFF
>.|TRBV27|TRBD2|TRBJ2-1
TGTGCCAGCAGTTTTACCGCGGGAGGGCCGATCAATGAGCAGTTCTTC
CASSFTAGGPINEQFF
>few|TRBV6-5|.|TRBJ1-5
TGTGCCAGCAGCCGAAACGGAGAGCCCCAGCATTTT
CASSRNGEPQHF
>.|TRBV10-3|TRBD2|TRBJ2-3
TGTGCCATCAGATCTAGCGGGGGGAGCACAGATACGCAGTATTTT
CAIRSSGGSTDTQYF
>.|TRBV6-5|.|TRBJ1-6
TGTGCCAGCAGACCCGGGACTCTTTCACCCCTCCACTTT
CASRPGTLSPLHF
>.|TRBV9|TRBD1|TRBJ2-2
TGTGCCAGCAGCCTCAATCCGGGACAGGGGGCCCTTAGCGGGGAGCTGTTTTTT
CASSLNPGQGALSGELFF
>few|TRBV7-9|TRBD1|TRBJ1-2
TGTGCCAGCAGCTTAATACCGGGACAGGGCCTCTATGGCTACACCTTC
CASSLIPGQGLYGYTF
>.|TRBV7-9|TRBD1|TRBJ1-2
TGTGCCAGCAACGAACTACAGACAGGGCTCTATGGCTACACCTTC
CASNELQTGLYGYTF
>once|TRBV6-5|.|TRBJ2-5
TGTGCCAGCAGCTTCCAAGAGACCCAGTACTTC
CASSFQETQYF
>medium-sized|TRBV29-1|.|TRBJ1-1
TGCAGCGCCAGGGGCTTTGGCACTGAAGCTTTCTTT
CSARGFGTEAFF
>.|TRBV28|TRBD1|TRBJ2-7
TGTGCCAGCAGGGCGGGGACAGGAAGAACCTACGAGCAGTACTTC
CASRAGTGRTYEQYF
>.|TRBV28|.|TRBJ2-4
TGTGCCAGCAGGGAAACCGGGACCTACAAAAACATTCAGTACTTC
CASRETGTYKNIQYF
>few|TRBV7-8|.|TRBJ1-1
TGTGCCAGCAGCCCCCGGATGGGCGAGACTGAAGCTTTCTTT
CASSPRMGETEAFF
>.|TRBV2|TRBD1|TRBJ2-1
TGTGCCAGCAGCCGGGACAGTTACAATGAGCAGTTCTTC
CASSRDSYNEQFF
>.|TRBV6-5|TRBD1|TRBJ1-1
TGTGCCAGCAGTTACGTAGGGACAGGAGGAACTGAAGCTTTCTTT
CASSYVGTGGTEAFF
>few|TRBV9|.|TRBJ2-3
TGTGCCAGCAGCGTATCAGGGGCGCGTACAGATACGCAGTATTTT
CASSVSGARTDTQYF
>.|TRBV5-6|.|TRBJ2-2
TGTGCCAGCAGCTTTACTAGGCCAAACACCGGGGAGCTGTTTTTT
CASSFTRPNTGELFF
>.|TRBV12-5|.|TRBJ1-5
TGTGCTAGAACAAACAGGGATTCGAGCAATCAGCCCCAGCATTTT
CARTNRDSSNQPQHF
>few|TRBV27|TRBD2|TRBJ2-1
TGTGCCAGCAGTTTATGGACTAGCGGGAAAGATGAGCAGTTCTTC
CASSLWTSGKDEQFF
>.|TRBV7-8|.|TRBJ2-2
TGTGCCAGCAGTTCTAACACCGGGGAGCTGTTTTTT
CASSSNTGELFF
>few|TRBV7-7|.|TRBJ2-3
TGTGCTAGCAGTCCATCGGGGCTGCGTTCGTACGCAGATACGCAGTATTTT
CASSPSGLRSYADTQYF
>few|TRBV2|TRBD1|TRBJ1-5
TGTGCCAGCAGCTGGACAGGGGAAAATCAGCCCCAGCATTTT
CASSWTGENQPQHF
>once|TRBV6-5|TRBD1|TRBJ1-1
TGTGCCAGCAGTCGTAATACACAGGGGCGGGCTTTCTTT
CASSRNTQGRAFF
>.|TRBV5-1|TRBD1|TRBJ1-4
TGCGCCAGCAGCTTACAGGGGCCCAATGGAAAACTGTTTTTT
CASSLQGPNGKLFF
>.|TRBV28|.|TRBJ1-1
TGTGCCAGCAGTTTATTCGGGACAACGAACACTGAAGCTTTCTTT
CASSLFGTTNTEAFF
>.|TRBV19|TRBD1|TRBJ1-2
TGTGCCAGTATCCGGACAGGTGTCGACTATGGCTACACCTTC
CASIRTGVDYGYTF
>.|TRBV30|TRBD2|TRBJ2-1
TGTGCCTGGAGTCCTCGGGGGGAAACTCAGTTCTTC
CAWSPRGETQFF
>.|TRBV6-5|.|TRBJ1-2
TGTGCCAGCAGCAAACAGGGCCTAGATAACTATGGCTACACCTTC
CASSKQGLDNYGYTF
>.|TRBV28|.|TRBJ1-5
TGTGCCACTGTACAGGGAATCCATAGCAATCAGCCCCAGCATTTT
CATVQGIHSNQPQHF
>.|TRBV6-1|.|TRBJ1-5
TGTGCCAGCCGAATACCAGGGGATCAGCCCCAGCATTTT
CASRIPGDQPQHF
>few|TRBV6-1|.|TRBJ1-4
TGTGCCAGCAGTGACGGACAGACCGCAACTAATGAAAAACTGTTTTTT
CASSDGQTATNEKLFF
>.|TRBV5-1|.|TRBJ2-5
TGCGCCAGCAGCTTGGGGAACGGAAAAGAGACCCAGTACTTC
CASSLGNGKETQYF
>.|TRBV15|TRBD2|TRBJ2-3
TGTGCCACCAGCAGACGTTCGGGGGCGGGAGGGAGCACAGATACGCAGTATTTT
CATSRRSGAGGSTDTQYF
>.|TRBV6-1|.|TRBJ1-5
TGTGCCAGCAGCGGAGATGGTCAGCCCCAGCATTTT
CASSGDGQPQHF
>.|TRBV10-3|TRBD1|TRBJ1-5
TGTGCCATCAGACAGGGGGAATTAAACAATCAGCCCCAGCATTTT
CAIRQGELNNQPQHF
>few|TRBV30|.|TRBJ2-4
TGTGCCTGGAGTCAACAGGGGAGGGACATTCAGTACTTC
CAWSQQGRDIQYF
>.|TRBV19|TRBD1|TRBJ1-6
TGTGCCAGTAGTACCACAGGGGGCGGTTCACCCCTCCACTTT
CASSTTGGGSPLHF
>few|TRBV6-5|TRBD1|TRBJ1-5
TGTGCCAGCAGTAAAGGGGGCAGTACGAGTCAGCCCCAGCATTTT
CASSKGGSTSQPQHF
>.|TRBV28|.|TRBJ2-2
TGTGCCAGCAGTGCCGGGACAAAGAGCACCGGGGAGCTGTTTTTT
CASSAGTKSTGELFF